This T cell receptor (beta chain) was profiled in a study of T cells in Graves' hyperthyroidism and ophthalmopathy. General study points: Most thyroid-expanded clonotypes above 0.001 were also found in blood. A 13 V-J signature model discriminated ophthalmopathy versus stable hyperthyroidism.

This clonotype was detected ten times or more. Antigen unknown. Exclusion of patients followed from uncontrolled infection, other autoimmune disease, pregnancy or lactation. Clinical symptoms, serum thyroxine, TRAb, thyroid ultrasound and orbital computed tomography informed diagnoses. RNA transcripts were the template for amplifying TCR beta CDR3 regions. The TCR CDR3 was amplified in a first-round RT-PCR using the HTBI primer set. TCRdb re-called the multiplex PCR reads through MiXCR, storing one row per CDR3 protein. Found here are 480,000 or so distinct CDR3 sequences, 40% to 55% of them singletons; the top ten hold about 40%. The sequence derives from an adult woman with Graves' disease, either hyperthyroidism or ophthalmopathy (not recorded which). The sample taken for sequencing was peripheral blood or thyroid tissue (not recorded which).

This CDR3 is CASSLVANQPQHF. Here the CDR3 DNA reads TGTGCCAGCAGCTTAGTGGCCAATCAGCCCCAGCATTTT. The gene calls are TRBV7-9 and TRBJ1-5; D gene ambiguous. The V and J ends lost 1 base and 3 bases respectively, with 4 bases between them. CDR3 size: 13 residues. The germline gives CDR1 SEHNR, CDR2 FQNEAQ (reference sequence).